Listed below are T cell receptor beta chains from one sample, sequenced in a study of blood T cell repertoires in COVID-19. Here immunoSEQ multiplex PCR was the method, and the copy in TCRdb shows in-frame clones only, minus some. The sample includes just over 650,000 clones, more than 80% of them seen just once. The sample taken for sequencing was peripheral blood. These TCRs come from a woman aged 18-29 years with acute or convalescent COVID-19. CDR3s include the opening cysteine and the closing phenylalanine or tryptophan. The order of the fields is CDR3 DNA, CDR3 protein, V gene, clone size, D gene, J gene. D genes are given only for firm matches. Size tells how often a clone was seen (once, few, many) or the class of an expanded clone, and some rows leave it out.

cdr3_nt: TGTGCCATCAGGAGGACAGGGCTCATCTTTTTTAGCAATCAGCCCCAGCATTTT; cdr3_aa: CAIRRTGLIFFSNQPQHF; v_call: TRBV10-3; clone_size: NA; d_call: TRBD1; j_call: TRBJ1-5
cdr3_nt: TGTGCCAGCAGTACCACAATCCAAGAGACCCAGTACTTC; cdr3_aa: CASSTTIQETQYF; v_call: TRBV6-5; clone_size: NA; d_call: NA; j_call: TRBJ2-5
cdr3_nt: TGTGCCAGCAGCCCAGGGACATCAAATTCACCCCTCCACTTT; cdr3_aa: CASSPGTSNSPLHF; v_call: TRBV7-3; clone_size: NA; d_call: NA; j_call: TRBJ1-6
cdr3_nt: TGTGCTAGTGGTTTGAACTCGTGGTTCAGGGGAATGAACTATGGCTACACCTTC; cdr3_aa: CASGLNSWFRGMNYGYTF; v_call: TRBV12-5; clone_size: NA; d_call: NA; j_call: TRBJ1-2
cdr3_nt: TGCAGTGTCAGGGGGCGTTCTGAAGCTTTCTTT; cdr3_aa: CSVRGRSEAFF; v_call: TRBV20-1; clone_size: NA; d_call: TRBD1; j_call: TRBJ1-1
cdr3_nt: TGTGCCAGCAGCGAGGAACAGGACACAGATACGCAGTATTTT; cdr3_aa: CASSEEQDTDTQYF; v_call: TRBV7-9; clone_size: NA; d_call: NA; j_call: TRBJ2-3
cdr3_nt: TGTGCCAGCAGCGTAGGTGGCGGGGAGGGGGGCAATGAGCAGTTCTTC; cdr3_aa: CASSVGGGEGGNEQFF; v_call: TRBV9; clone_size: NA; d_call: NA; j_call: TRBJ2-1
cdr3_nt: TGTGCCAGCAATCATGGGACATTTGGGCTGTTTTTT; cdr3_aa: CASNHGTFGLFF; v_call: TRBV12-3/TRBV12-4; clone_size: NA; d_call: NA; j_call: TRBJ2-2
cdr3_nt: TGCGCCAGCAGCCAAACTGGACAGGACGGCTACACCTTC; cdr3_aa: CASSQTGQDGYTF; v_call: TRBV4-3; clone_size: NA; d_call: TRBD1; j_call: TRBJ1-2
cdr3_nt: TGTGCCAGCGCCTCGGGACAGGGCTACTATGGCTACACCTTC; cdr3_aa: CASASGQGYYGYTF; v_call: TRBV7-9; clone_size: NA; d_call: TRBD1; j_call: TRBJ1-2
cdr3_nt: TGTGCCAGCAGCCCCGGCGGGGGACTCCTTTGGAATGAGCAGTTCTTC; cdr3_aa: CASSPGGGLLWNEQFF; v_call: TRBV28; clone_size: NA; d_call: TRBD2; j_call: TRBJ2-1
cdr3_nt: TGTGCCAGCAGCCCCGGGGGACTAGCGGGCGAGAATAATGAGCAGTTCTTC; cdr3_aa: CASSPGGLAGENNEQFF; v_call: TRBV11-3; clone_size: once; d_call: TRBD2; j_call: TRBJ2-1
cdr3_nt: TGCAGTGCTAGGCGCGATCATGAGCAGTTCTTC; cdr3_aa: CSARRDHEQFF; v_call: TRBV20-1; clone_size: NA; d_call: NA; j_call: TRBJ2-1
cdr3_nt: TGTGCCAGTAGTAAGTCAGAACAGGTGGATGGCTACACCTTC; cdr3_aa: CASSKSEQVDGYTF; v_call: TRBV19; clone_size: NA; d_call: NA; j_call: TRBJ1-2
cdr3_nt: TGTGCCAGTAGCCCTCAGGGGGCCATGGAGACCCAGTACTTC; cdr3_aa: CASSPQGAMETQYF; v_call: TRBV19; clone_size: once; d_call: TRBD1; j_call: TRBJ2-5
cdr3_nt: TGTGCCAGCAGAACAGGGGGAGCTGAAGCTTTCTTT; cdr3_aa: CASRTGGAEAFF; v_call: TRBV27; clone_size: NA; d_call: TRBD1; j_call: TRBJ1-1
cdr3_nt: TGTGCCTGGAGCCACAGGGGTAAGAGCTCCTATAATTCACCCCTCCACTTT; cdr3_aa: CAWSHRGKSSYNSPLHF; v_call: TRBV30; clone_size: NA; d_call: TRBD1; j_call: TRBJ1-6
cdr3_nt: TGTGCCAGCAGTTACAGGGGGCTCCGCGAGCAGTACTTC; cdr3_aa: CASSYRGLREQYF; v_call: TRBV6-5; clone_size: NA; d_call: TRBD1; j_call: TRBJ2-7
cdr3_nt: TGTGCCACCAGTAGCATCCTCTCCTACAATGAGCAGTTCTTC; cdr3_aa: CATSSILSYNEQFF; v_call: TRBV24-1; clone_size: NA; d_call: NA; j_call: TRBJ2-1
cdr3_nt: TGTGCCACAACGGGGACAGAAAACACTGAAGCTTTCTTT; cdr3_aa: CATTGTENTEAFF; v_call: TRBV5-4; clone_size: NA; d_call: TRBD1; j_call: TRBJ1-1
cdr3_nt: TGCGCCAGCAGCCAAGATTCAATGGGCGCGGGGGGCTACACCTTC; cdr3_aa: CASSQDSMGAGGYTF; v_call: TRBV4-3; clone_size: NA; d_call: NA; j_call: TRBJ1-2
cdr3_nt: TGTGCCAGCAGCCCGGGGGGCTCTCTAAGCAATCAGCCCCAGCATTTT; cdr3_aa: CASSPGGSLSNQPQHF; v_call: TRBV9; clone_size: NA; d_call: NA; j_call: TRBJ1-5
cdr3_nt: TGTGCCAGCAGCCCTCCCGACAGGGTAGGAAATGAGCAGTTCTTC; cdr3_aa: CASSPPDRVGNEQFF; v_call: TRBV5-4; clone_size: NA; d_call: TRBD1; j_call: TRBJ2-1
cdr3_nt: TGTGCCAGCAGTGAAGCGCTTCTTGGGCAGGGGATCCCCAATTCACCCCTCCACTTT; cdr3_aa: CASSEALLGQGIPNSPLHF; v_call: TRBV6-1; clone_size: NA; d_call: NA; j_call: TRBJ1-6
cdr3_nt: TGCGCCAGCAGCGCGACAGGGTCTAACTATGGCTACACCTTC; cdr3_aa: CASSATGSNYGYTF; v_call: TRBV5-1; clone_size: NA; d_call: TRBD1; j_call: TRBJ1-2
cdr3_nt: TGTGCCTGGACAGGAAATAGCAATCAGCCCCAGCATTTT; cdr3_aa: CAWTGNSNQPQHF; v_call: TRBV30; clone_size: NA; d_call: NA; j_call: TRBJ1-5
cdr3_nt: TGTGCCAGCAGTTTTTTAGAGGTCCTTACTGGTGAAGCTTTCTTT; cdr3_aa: CASSFLEVLTGEAFF; v_call: TRBV6-2/TRBV6-3; clone_size: NA; d_call: NA; j_call: TRBJ1-1
cdr3_nt: TGTGCCAGCAGCCTTGGCAGGCTGAACACTGAAGCTTTCTTT; cdr3_aa: CASSLGRLNTEAFF; v_call: TRBV5-6; clone_size: NA; d_call: NA; j_call: TRBJ1-1
cdr3_nt: TGCGCCAGCAGCTTGAGGGGCGAAAACTATGGCTACACCTTC; cdr3_aa: CASSLRGENYGYTF; v_call: TRBV5-1; clone_size: NA; d_call: NA; j_call: TRBJ1-2
cdr3_nt: TGTGCCAGCAGGACGACAGGGTGGGGCTCCTACGAGCAGTACTTC; cdr3_aa: CASRTTGWGSYEQYF; v_call: TRBV6-5; clone_size: NA; d_call: TRBD1; j_call: TRBJ2-7
cdr3_nt: TGTGCCAGCAGCCAAAGGACATTTTCCTACGAGCAGTACTTC; cdr3_aa: CASSQRTFSYEQYF; v_call: TRBV4-2; clone_size: NA; d_call: NA; j_call: TRBJ2-7
cdr3_nt: TGTGCCAGCAGCCCTCTCCGGGACAGGTTACGACAGTACTTC; cdr3_aa: CASSPLRDRLRQYF; v_call: TRBV11-2; clone_size: NA; d_call: TRBD1; j_call: TRBJ2-4
cdr3_nt: TGTGCCAGCAGCCAAGATGGGACAGGGTTATCCGGCTACACCTTC; cdr3_aa: CASSQDGTGLSGYTF; v_call: TRBV3-1/TRBV3-2; clone_size: NA; d_call: TRBD1; j_call: TRBJ1-2
cdr3_nt: TGTGCCAGCAGCTTGGCCGGGACAGGGTACTATGGCTACACCTTC; cdr3_aa: CASSLAGTGYYGYTF; v_call: TRBV5-4; clone_size: NA; d_call: TRBD1; j_call: TRBJ1-2
cdr3_nt: TGTGCCAGCAGTGAAGGACAGGACACCGGGGAGCTGTTTTTT; cdr3_aa: CASSEGQDTGELFF; v_call: TRBV25-1; clone_size: NA; d_call: TRBD1; j_call: TRBJ2-2
cdr3_nt: TGTGCCAGCAGTGAGGCCTTGGGGCGGAACACTGAAGCTTTCTTT; cdr3_aa: CASSEALGRNTEAFF; v_call: TRBV6-1; clone_size: NA; d_call: NA; j_call: TRBJ1-1
cdr3_nt: TGTGCCAGCAGCCAGGAAAGGGGTTATGGCTACACCTTC; cdr3_aa: CASSQERGYGYTF; v_call: TRBV3-1/TRBV3-2; clone_size: NA; d_call: NA; j_call: TRBJ1-2
cdr3_nt: TGTGCCACCAGCAGAAAGGGGTTTGACGGGGAGCTGTTTTTT; cdr3_aa: CATSRKGFDGELFF; v_call: TRBV24-1; clone_size: NA; d_call: NA; j_call: TRBJ2-2
cdr3_nt: TGTGCCAGCAGTGGAATCCTTTCGGGGTTAGAAGCTTTCTTT; cdr3_aa: CASSGILSGLEAFF; v_call: TRBV2; clone_size: once; d_call: NA; j_call: TRBJ1-1
cdr3_nt: TGTGCCAGCAGCGGGCTAAGGGGTCCTGGAAACACCATATATTTT; cdr3_aa: CASSGLRGPGNTIYF; v_call: TRBV9; clone_size: NA; d_call: NA; j_call: TRBJ1-3
cdr3_nt: TGTGCCACCAGCAGAGGAGCAGGTCATGAGCCCCAGCATTTT; cdr3_aa: CATSRGAGHEPQHF; v_call: TRBV15; clone_size: NA; d_call: NA; j_call: TRBJ1-5
cdr3_nt: TGTGCCAGCAGCCATACACGGACTTATAATTCACCCCTCCACTTT; cdr3_aa: CASSHTRTYNSPLHF; v_call: TRBV14; clone_size: NA; d_call: NA; j_call: TRBJ1-6
cdr3_nt: TGTGCCAGCGGGAGGGAGGGCTATGGCTACACCTTC; cdr3_aa: CASGREGYGYTF; v_call: TRBV3-1/TRBV3-2; clone_size: NA; d_call: NA; j_call: TRBJ1-2
cdr3_nt: TGTGCCAGCAGCTTCCCGAGGGGGCGCGACGAGCAGTACTTC; cdr3_aa: CASSFPRGRDEQYF; v_call: TRBV7-9; clone_size: NA; d_call: TRBD1; j_call: TRBJ2-7
cdr3_nt: TGTGCCAGTAGTATGTTTGACGGGGGGCAAGCTGGAAACACCATATATTTT; cdr3_aa: CASSMFDGGQAGNTIYF; v_call: TRBV19; clone_size: NA; d_call: NA; j_call: TRBJ1-3
cdr3_nt: TGTGCCAGCAGCCCCCTGGGGGCTGGGAATGAGCAGTTCTTC; cdr3_aa: CASSPLGAGNEQFF; v_call: TRBV7-3; clone_size: NA; d_call: NA; j_call: TRBJ2-1
cdr3_nt: TGTGCCAGCAGCGCGGGGGCCAACTCCTACAATGAGCAGTTCTTC; cdr3_aa: CASSAGANSYNEQFF; v_call: TRBV5-6; clone_size: NA; d_call: NA; j_call: TRBJ2-1
cdr3_nt: TGTGCCAGCACTTTACGGGTATGGTTATATGGCTACACCTTC; cdr3_aa: CASTLRVWLYGYTF; v_call: TRBV28; clone_size: NA; d_call: NA; j_call: TRBJ1-2
cdr3_nt: TGTGCCAGCAGTCACGATGGGACTAGCGGGGGGCCCTACAATGAGCAGTTCTTC; cdr3_aa: CASSHDGTSGGPYNEQFF; v_call: TRBV6-6; clone_size: NA; d_call: TRBD2; j_call: TRBJ2-1
cdr3_nt: TGTGCCACCCAAAAAGAGAAACAGGGAAAGTCGACCGGGGAGCTGTTTTTT; cdr3_aa: CATQKEKQGKSTGELFF; v_call: TRBV24-1; clone_size: NA; d_call: NA; j_call: TRBJ2-2
cdr3_nt: TGTGCCAGCAGGGTGACTAGCGGGGGTTACAATGAGCAGTTCTTC; cdr3_aa: CASRVTSGGYNEQFF; v_call: TRBV6-5; clone_size: NA; d_call: TRBD2; j_call: TRBJ2-1
cdr3_nt: TGTGCCAGCAGCCCGGCCAAAGGGGGAAGTCAGCCCCAGCATTTT; cdr3_aa: CASSPAKGGSQPQHF; v_call: TRBV28; clone_size: NA; d_call: NA; j_call: TRBJ1-5
cdr3_nt: TGTGCCACCCACCCGGGGGGGGCTTGGAACTATGGCTACACCTTC; cdr3_aa: CATHPGGAWNYGYTF; v_call: TRBV3-1/TRBV3-2; clone_size: once; d_call: NA; j_call: TRBJ1-2
cdr3_nt: TGTGCCATTCACCGCCTAGAAGACACTGAAGCTTTCTTT; cdr3_aa: CAIHRLEDTEAFF; v_call: TRBV28; clone_size: NA; d_call: NA; j_call: TRBJ1-1
cdr3_nt: TGTGCCAGCTCACCACCGACTAGCCAGGTCTTAGAATATACGCAGTATTTT; cdr3_aa: CASSPPTSQVLEYTQYF; v_call: TRBV18; clone_size: NA; d_call: TRBD2; j_call: TRBJ2-3
cdr3_nt: TGTGCCAGCAGCCCAGGGGGGAAACTGTTTTTT; cdr3_aa: CASSPGGKLFF; v_call: TRBV12-3/TRBV12-4; clone_size: NA; d_call: TRBD1; j_call: TRBJ1-4
cdr3_nt: TGTGCCAGCAGCTTAGAACGACTAGTCCCGACTAGGGAGCAGTACTTC; cdr3_aa: CASSLERLVPTREQYF; v_call: TRBV13; clone_size: NA; d_call: NA; j_call: TRBJ2-7